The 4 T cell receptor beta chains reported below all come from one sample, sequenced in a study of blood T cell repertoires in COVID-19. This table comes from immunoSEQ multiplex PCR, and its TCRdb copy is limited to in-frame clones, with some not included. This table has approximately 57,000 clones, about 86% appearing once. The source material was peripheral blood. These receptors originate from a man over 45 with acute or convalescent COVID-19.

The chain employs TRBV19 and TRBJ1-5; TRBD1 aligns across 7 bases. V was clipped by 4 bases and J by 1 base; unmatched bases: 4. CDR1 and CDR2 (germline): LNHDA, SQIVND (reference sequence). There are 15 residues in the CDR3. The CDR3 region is CASSTTGMSNQPQHF. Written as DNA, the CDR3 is TGTGCCAGTAGTACGACAGGGATGAGCAATCAGCCCCAGCATTTT.

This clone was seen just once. CDR3 sequence (DNA): TGTGCCAGCAGCGCGGGACAGTACTATGGCTACACCTTC. This codes for CASSAGQYYGYTF. This chain links TRBV2 with TRBJ1-2; 7 positions match TRBD1. Trimming took 6 bases from V and 3 from J; bases not matched to a gene: 4. Germline CDR1 SNHLY, CDR2 FYNNEI. This CDR3 has 13 amino acids.

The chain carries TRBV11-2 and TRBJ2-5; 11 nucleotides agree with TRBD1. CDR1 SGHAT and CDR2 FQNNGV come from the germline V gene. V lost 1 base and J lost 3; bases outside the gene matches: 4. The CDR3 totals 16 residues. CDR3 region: CASSLGRDRGEETQYF. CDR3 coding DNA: TGTGCCAGCAGCTTAGGGCGGGACAGGGGGGAAGAGACCCAGTACTTC.

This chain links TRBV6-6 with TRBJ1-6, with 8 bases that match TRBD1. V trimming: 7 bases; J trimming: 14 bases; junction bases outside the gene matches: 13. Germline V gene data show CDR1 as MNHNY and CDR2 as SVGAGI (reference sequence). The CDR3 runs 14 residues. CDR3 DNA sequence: TGTGCCAGCATAGGACAGGGACTAACGTCAGCCCTCCACTTT. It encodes CASIGQGLTSALHF.